This record looks at one T cell receptor (beta chain) sequence and its context. Its antigen is not known. The V end lost 5 bases, the J end lost 0 bases, and 14 bases lay between the germline ends. The germline V gene has CDR1 LNHNV and CDR2 YYDKDF (reference sequence). The CDR3 sequence is 15 residues long. Sequencing of TCR beta, carried out with a high-throughput approach, was applied to CD8+ and CD4+ T cells from the blood. Controls matched for age and sex were healthy donors. The entry originates in a study of CD8 T cells in Susac syndrome. Study observations and caveats: The study acknowledged a relatively small number of individuals in its TCR sequencing and HLA analysis.

Reverse transcription of roughly 0.5 to 1 ug RNA was performed with random hexamers. Multiplex immunoSEQ PCR targeted 54 Vbeta and 13 Jbeta TCR beta segments. TCRdb recomputed calls from the immunoSEQ multiplex PCR reads with MiXCR, one row per CDR3 protein. Of some 90,000 distinct CDR3 sequences listed, about 93% were seen once; the top ten hold about 0.32%. Sequenced sample: CD8+ T cells from PBMCs. This clonotype originated in a human donor in good health. This chain joins TRBV15 and TRBJ2-7; possible D gene TRBD1, 5 bases. The DNA of the CDR3 is TGTGCCACCAGCCGGGCAGGGCCCAACTCCTACGAGCAGTACTTC. Its translation: CATSRAGPNSYEQYF. The whole variable domain, remainder taken from reference TRBV15 and TRBJ2-7, is DAMVIQNPRYQVTQFGKPVTLSCSQTLNHNVMYWYQQKSSQAPKLLFHYYDKDFNNEADTPDNFQSRRPNTSFCFLDIRSPGLGDTAMYLCATSRAGPNSYEQYFGPGTRLTVT.